This T cell receptor (beta chain) was recorded in a study of vaccination effects on CD4 cells after COVID-19. Generated by immunoSEQ multiplex PCR, the TCRdb table keeps only in-frame clones and is missing some. Of under 70,000 clones in the sample, about 67% were seen once. Cells that had been cultured for less than 13 days were the source of isolated CD4+ T cells. All participants had two doses of either the BNT162b2 or mRNA-1273 vaccine. Worth noting for this clone: The antigen is undetermined.

Germline V lookup: CDR1 SEHNR, CDR2 FQNEAQ (reference sequence). Trimming took off 5 bases at V and 2 bases at J, with 13 bases between the two ends. The CDR3 has 14 amino acids. Sequenced material: CD4+ T cells from PBMCs cultured without peptide, taken after COVID-19 vaccination. The chain has TRBV7-9 and TRBJ2-7; D might be TRBD1 (6 bases). The clonotype originates from a human donor who received a COVID-19 vaccine. As DNA, the CDR3 is TGTGCCAGCAGCGCATTGGACAGCCCCTACGAGCAGTACGTC. It encodes CASSALDSPYEQYV.